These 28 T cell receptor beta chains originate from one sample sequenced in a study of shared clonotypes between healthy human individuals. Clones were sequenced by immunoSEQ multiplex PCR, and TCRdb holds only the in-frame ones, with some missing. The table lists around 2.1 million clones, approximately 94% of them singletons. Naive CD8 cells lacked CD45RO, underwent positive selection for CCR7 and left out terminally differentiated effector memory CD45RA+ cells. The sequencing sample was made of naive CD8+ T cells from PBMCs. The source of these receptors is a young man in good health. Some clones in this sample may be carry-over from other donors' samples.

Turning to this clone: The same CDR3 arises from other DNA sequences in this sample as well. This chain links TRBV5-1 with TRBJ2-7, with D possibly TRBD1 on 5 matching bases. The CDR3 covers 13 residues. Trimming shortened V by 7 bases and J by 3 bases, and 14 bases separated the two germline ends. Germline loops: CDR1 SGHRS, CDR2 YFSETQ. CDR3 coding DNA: TGCGCCAGCTCCCCGGACCAGGGCTACGAGCAGTACTTC. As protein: CASSPDQGYEQYF.

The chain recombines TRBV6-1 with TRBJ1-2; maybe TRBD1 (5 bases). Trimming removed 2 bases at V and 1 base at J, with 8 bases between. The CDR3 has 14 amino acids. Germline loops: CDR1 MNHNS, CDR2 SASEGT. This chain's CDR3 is CASSETQGNYGYTF. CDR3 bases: TGTGCCAGCAGTGAAACTCAGGGTAACTATGGCTACACCTTC.

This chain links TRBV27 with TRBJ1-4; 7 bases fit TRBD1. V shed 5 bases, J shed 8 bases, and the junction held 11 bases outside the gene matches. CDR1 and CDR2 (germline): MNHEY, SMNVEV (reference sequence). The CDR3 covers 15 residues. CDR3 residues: CASSPSTGIREKLFF. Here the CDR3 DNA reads TGTGCCAGCAGTCCCTCGACAGGGATTCGGGAAAAACTGTTTTTT. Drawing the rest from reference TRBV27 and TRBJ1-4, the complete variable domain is EAQVTQNPRYLITVTGKKLTVTCSQNMNHEYMSWYRQDPGLGLRQIYYSMNVEVTDKGDVPEGYKVSRKEKRNFPLILESPSPNQTSLYFCASSPSTGIREKLFFGSGTQLSVL.

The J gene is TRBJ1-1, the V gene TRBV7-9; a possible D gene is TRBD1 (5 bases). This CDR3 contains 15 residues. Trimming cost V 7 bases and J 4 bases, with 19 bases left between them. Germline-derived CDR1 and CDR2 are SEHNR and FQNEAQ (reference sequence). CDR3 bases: TGTGCCAGCATCCTTCCTCCGACAGCAGTCACTGAAGCTTTCTTT. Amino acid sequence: CASILPPTAVTEAFF.

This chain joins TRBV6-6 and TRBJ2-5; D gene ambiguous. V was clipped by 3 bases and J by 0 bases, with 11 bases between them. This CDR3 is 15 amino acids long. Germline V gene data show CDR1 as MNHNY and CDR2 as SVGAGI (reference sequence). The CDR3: CASSYGSAYQETQYF. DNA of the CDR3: TGTGCCAGCAGTTATGGTTCAGCTTACCAAGAGACCCAGTACTTC.

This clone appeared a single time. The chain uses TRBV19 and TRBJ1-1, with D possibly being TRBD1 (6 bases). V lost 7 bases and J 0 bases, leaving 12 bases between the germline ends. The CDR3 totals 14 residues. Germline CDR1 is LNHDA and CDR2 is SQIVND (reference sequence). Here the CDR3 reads CASTGDTMNTEAFF. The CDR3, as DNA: TGTGCCAGTACCGGGGACACCATGAACACTGAAGCTTTCTTT.

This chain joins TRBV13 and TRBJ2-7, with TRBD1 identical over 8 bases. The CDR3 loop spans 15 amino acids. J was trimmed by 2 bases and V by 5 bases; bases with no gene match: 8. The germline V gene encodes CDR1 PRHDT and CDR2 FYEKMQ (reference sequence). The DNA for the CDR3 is TGTGCCAGCAGCACTCGGACAGGGCGGCCCTACGAGCAGTACTTC. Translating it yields CASSTRTGRPYEQYF.

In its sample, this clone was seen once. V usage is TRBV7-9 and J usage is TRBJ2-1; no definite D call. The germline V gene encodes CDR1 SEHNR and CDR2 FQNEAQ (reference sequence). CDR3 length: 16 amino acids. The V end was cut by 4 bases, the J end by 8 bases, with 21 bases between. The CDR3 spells CASSSTHEPTSHEQFF. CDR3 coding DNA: TGTGCCAGCAGCTCCACCCACGAACCGACGAGTCATGAGCAGTTCTTC. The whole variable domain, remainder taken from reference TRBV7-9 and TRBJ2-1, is DTGVSQNPRHKITKRGQNVTFRCDPISEHNRLYWYRQTLGQGPEFLTYFQNEAQLEKSRLLSDRFSAERPKGSFSTLEIQRTEQGDSAMYLCASSSTHEPTSHEQFFGPGTRLTVL.

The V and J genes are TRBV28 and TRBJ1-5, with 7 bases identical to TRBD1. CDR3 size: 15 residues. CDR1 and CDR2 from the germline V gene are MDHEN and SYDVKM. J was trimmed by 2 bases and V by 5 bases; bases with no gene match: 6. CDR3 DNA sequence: TGTGCCAGCAGTCCCGACAGGGTTGGCAATCAGCCCCAGCATTTT. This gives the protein CASSPDRVGNQPQHF.

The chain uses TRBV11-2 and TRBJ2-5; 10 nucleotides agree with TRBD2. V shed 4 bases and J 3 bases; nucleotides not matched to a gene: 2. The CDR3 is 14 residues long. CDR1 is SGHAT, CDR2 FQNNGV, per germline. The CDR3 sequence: CASSWTSGKETQYF. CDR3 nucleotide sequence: TGTGCCAGCAGCTGGACTAGCGGAAAAGAGACCCAGTACTTC.

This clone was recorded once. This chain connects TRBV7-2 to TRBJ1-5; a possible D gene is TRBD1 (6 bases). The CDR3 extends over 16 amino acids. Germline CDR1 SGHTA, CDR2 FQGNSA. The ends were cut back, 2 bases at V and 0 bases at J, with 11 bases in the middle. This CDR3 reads CASSLLLGGSNQPQHF. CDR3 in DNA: TGTGCCAGCAGCTTATTACTAGGGGGTAGCAATCAGCCCCAGCATTTT.

The CDR3 DNA follows: TGTGCCAGCAATTGGCATTCGGGACTTCCGATTGAGCAGTTCTTC. Translation gives CASNWHSGLPIEQFF. The V and J genes are TRBV27 and TRBJ2-1, with D possibly TRBD2 on 6 matching bases. The length of the CDR3 is 15 residues. Trimming took off 7 bases at V and 9 bases at J, with 22 bases between the two ends. Germline loops: CDR1 MNHEY, CDR2 SMNVEV (reference sequence).

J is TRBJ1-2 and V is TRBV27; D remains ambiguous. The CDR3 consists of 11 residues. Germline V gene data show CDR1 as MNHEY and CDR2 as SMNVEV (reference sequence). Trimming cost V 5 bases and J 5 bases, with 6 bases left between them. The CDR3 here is CASSGDYGYTF. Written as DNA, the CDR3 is TGTGCCAGCAGTGGTGATTATGGCTACACCTTC.

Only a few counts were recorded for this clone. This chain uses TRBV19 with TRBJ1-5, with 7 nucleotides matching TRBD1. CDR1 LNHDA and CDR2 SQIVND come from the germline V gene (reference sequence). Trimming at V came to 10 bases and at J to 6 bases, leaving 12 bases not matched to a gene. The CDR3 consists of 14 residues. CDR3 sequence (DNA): TGTGCCACCGCTCGGGCAGGGGGTCGTCAGCCCCAGCATTTT. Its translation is CATARAGGRQPQHF. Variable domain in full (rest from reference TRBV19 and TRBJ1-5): DGGITQSPKYLFRKEGQNVTLSCEQNLNHDAMYWYRQDPGQGLRLIYYSQIVNDFQKGDIAEGYSVSREKKESFPLTVTSAQKNPTAFYLCATARAGGRQPQHFGDGTRLSIL.

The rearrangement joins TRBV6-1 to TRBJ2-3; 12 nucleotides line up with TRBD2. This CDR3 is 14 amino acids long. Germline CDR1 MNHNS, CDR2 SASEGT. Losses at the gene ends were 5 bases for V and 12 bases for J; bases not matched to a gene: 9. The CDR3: CASSLRLAGDPQYF. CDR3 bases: TGTGCCAGCAGTCTACGACTAGCGGGAGATCCACAGTATTTT.

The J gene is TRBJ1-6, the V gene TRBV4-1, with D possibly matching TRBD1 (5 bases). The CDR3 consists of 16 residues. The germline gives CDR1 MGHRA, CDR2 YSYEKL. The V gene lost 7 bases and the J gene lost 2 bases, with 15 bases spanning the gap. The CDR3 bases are TGCGCCAGCACCAGAGAGGGGTTCCCCTATAATTCACCCCTCCACTTT. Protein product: CASTREGFPYNSPLHF.

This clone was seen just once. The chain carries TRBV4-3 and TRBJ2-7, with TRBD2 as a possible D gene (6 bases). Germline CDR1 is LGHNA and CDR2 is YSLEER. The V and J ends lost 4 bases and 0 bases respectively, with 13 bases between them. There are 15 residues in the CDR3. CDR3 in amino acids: CASSPGTGASYEQYF. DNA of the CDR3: TGCGCCAGCAGCCCCGGGACGGGAGCCTCCTACGAGCAGTACTTC.

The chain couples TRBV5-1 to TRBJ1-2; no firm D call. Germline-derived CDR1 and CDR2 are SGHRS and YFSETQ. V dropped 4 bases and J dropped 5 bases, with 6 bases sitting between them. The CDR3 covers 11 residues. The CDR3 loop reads CASSVGYGYTF. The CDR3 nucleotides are TGCGCCAGCAGCGTGGGATATGGCTACACCTTC.

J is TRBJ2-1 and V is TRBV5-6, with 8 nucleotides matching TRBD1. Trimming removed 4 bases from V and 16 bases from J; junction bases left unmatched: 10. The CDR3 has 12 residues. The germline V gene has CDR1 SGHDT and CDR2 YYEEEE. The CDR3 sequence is CASSPGQGEYFF. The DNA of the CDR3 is TGTGCCAGCAGCCCCGGACAGGGCGAGTATTTCTTC.

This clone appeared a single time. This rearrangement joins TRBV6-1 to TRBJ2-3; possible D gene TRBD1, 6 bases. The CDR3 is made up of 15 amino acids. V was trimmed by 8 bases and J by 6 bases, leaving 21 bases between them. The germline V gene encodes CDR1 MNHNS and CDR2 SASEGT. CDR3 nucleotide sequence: TGTGCCAGCGTACTCCGGGACACCCTCCGGGATACGCAGTATTTT. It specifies CASVLRDTLRDTQYF.

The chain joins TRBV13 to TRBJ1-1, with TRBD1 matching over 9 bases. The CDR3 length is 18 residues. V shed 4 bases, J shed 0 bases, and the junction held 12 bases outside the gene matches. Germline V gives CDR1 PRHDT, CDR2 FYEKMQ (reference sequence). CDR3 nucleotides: TGTGCCAGCAGCTCGCTCCCACAGGGGGCTACCATGAACACTGAAGCTTTCTTT. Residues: CASSSLPQGATMNTEAFF.

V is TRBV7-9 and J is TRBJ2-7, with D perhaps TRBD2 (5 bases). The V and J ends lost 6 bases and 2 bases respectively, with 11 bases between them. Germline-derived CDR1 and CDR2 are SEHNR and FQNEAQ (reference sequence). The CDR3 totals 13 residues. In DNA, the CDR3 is TGTGCCAGCAGGTCCGCCGGGGCCTACGAGCAGTACTTC. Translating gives CASRSAGAYEQYF.

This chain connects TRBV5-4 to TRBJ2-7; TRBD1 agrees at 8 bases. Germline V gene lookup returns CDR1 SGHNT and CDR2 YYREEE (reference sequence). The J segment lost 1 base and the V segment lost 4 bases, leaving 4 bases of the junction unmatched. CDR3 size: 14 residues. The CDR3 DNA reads TGTGCCAGCAGCCCAGACAGGGGTTCCTACGAGCAGTACTTC. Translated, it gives CASSPDRGSYEQYF.

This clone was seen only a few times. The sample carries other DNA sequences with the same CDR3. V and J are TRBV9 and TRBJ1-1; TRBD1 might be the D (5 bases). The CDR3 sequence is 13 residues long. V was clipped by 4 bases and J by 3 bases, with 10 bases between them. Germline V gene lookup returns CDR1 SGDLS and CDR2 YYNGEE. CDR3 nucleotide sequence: TGTGCCAGCAGCCCCGGGGGATACACTGAAGCTTTCTTT. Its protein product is CASSPGGYTEAFF.

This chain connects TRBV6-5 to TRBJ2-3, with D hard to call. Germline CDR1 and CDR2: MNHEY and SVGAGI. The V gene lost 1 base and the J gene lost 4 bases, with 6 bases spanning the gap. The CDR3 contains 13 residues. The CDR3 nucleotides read TGTGCCAGCAGTTACTTAGGGTCAGATACGCAGTATTTT. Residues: CASSYLGSDTQYF.

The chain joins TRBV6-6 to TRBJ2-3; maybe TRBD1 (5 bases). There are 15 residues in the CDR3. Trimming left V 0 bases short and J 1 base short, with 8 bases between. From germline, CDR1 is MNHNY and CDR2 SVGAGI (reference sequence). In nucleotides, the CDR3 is TGTGCCAGCAGTTACTCTGTCAGGGGCACAGATACGCAGTATTTT. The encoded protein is CASSYSVRGTDTQYF.

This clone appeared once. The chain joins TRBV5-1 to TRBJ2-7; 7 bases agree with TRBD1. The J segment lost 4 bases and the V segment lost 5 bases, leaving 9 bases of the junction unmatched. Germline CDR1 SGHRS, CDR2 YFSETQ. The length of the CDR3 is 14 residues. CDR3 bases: TGCGCCAGCAGGACCCGGGACAGTCCTTACGAGCAGTACTTC. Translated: CASRTRDSPYEQYF. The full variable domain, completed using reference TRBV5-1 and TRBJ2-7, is KAGVTQTPRYLIKTRGQQVTLSCSPISGHRSVSWYQQTPGQGLQFLFEYFSETQRNKGNFPGRFSGRQFSNSRSEMNVSTLELGDSALYLCASRTRDSPYEQYFGPGTRLTVT.

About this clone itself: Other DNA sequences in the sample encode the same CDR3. The CDR3 DNA reads as TGTGCCAGCAGCGGTGGGACAGTACAAGAGACCCAGTACTTC. This translates into CASSGGTVQETQYF. The chain carries TRBV9 and TRBJ2-5; 7 bases align to TRBD1. This CDR3 is 14 amino acids long. Looked up from germline, CDR1 is SGDLS and CDR2 is YYNGEE. V was clipped by 3 bases and J by 2 bases; unmatched bases: 4.